This T cell receptor beta chain comes out of a study of T cell responses to AZD1222 COVID-19 vaccine. Study-level results: Increased Spike-specific TCR breadth and depth were observed after two AZD1222 doses. Possibly, clonal diversity was underestimated; donors were largely white British and included more females.

CDR3 length: 16 residues. Losses at the gene ends were 1 base for V and 3 bases for J; bases not matched to a gene: 5. Germline-derived CDR1 and CDR2 are PRHDT and FYEKMQ (reference sequence). Only in-frame clones appear in the TCRdb table, and some are missing; sequencing was by immunoSEQ multiplex PCR. Altogether some 110,000 clones are present, approximately 87% being singletons, with the ten largest covering 2% to 3%. As for this clone: Its antigen remains unidentified.

The chain has TRBV13 and TRBJ1-5; 8 bases match TRBD1. The material sequenced was peripheral blood, taken on day 0 of AZD1222 vaccination. The TCR comes from an adult in good health. CDR3 in amino acids: CASSLARGRDNQPQHF. CDR3 coding DNA: TGTGCCAGCAGCTTAGCCAGGGGGCGGGACAATCAGCCCCAGCATTTT. Using reference TRBV13 and TRBJ1-5 for the parts outside the CDR3, the full variable domain is AAGVIQSPRHLIKEKRETATLKCYPIPRHDTVYWYQQGPGQDPQFLISFYEKMQSDKGSIPDRFSAQQFSDYHSELNMSSLELGDSALYFCASSLARGRDNQPQHFGDGTRLSIL.